The 27 T cell receptor beta chains presented below share a single source sample, sequenced in a study of beta chain features in type 1 diabetes. As every portion of the isolated RNA was reverse transcribed, the sequencing read expressed TCRB transcripts. Assay used: immunoSEQ multiplex PCR; TCRdb lists only in-frame clones, some missing. The sample lists roughly 250,000 clones, 9.6% occurring once. Sequencing was carried out using naive CD4+ T cells from blood. These receptor sequences come from a woman between 18 and 29 years old in good health.

This clone occurred a few times. The V and J genes are TRBV7-2 and TRBJ1-6; D uncertain. The CDR3 extends over 14 amino acids. Germline V gene lookup returns CDR1 SGHTA and CDR2 FQGNSA. V lost 6 bases to trimming and J lost 5 bases, with 11 bases between them. DNA of the CDR3: TGTGCCAGCAGGTTCAGCGGGCATAATTCACCCCTCCACTTT. The encoded protein is CASRFSGHNSPLHF.

The genes are TRBV11-2 and TRBJ2-7, with 8 bases lining up with TRBD1. The J segment lost 9 bases and the V segment lost 4 bases, leaving 5 bases of the junction unmatched. Per germline, CDR1 SGHAT and CDR2 FQNNGV. There are 12 residues in the CDR3. The CDR3 is CASSSTQGAQYF. The CDR3 DNA follows: TGTGCCAGCAGCTCAACCCAGGGGGCGCAGTACTTC. The entire variable domain, with the rest obtained from reference TRBV11-2 and TRBJ2-7, is as follows: EAGVAQSPRYKIIEKRQSVAFWCNPISGHATLYWYQQILGQGPKLLIQFQNNGVVDDSQLPKDRFSAERLKGVDSTLKIQPAKLEDSAVYLCASSSTQGAQYFGPGTRLTVT.

Worth noting for this clone: The germline gene is not matched at one end of the junction; a read error may be the cause. V is TRBV7-2 and J is TRBJ2-3; 8 nucleotides match TRBD1. From germline, CDR1 is SGHTA and CDR2 FQGNSA. This CDR3 comprises 12 residues. The CDR3 DNA follows: TGTGCCAGCAGCCAGGACAGGGATAGTTCGGATTTT. Its translation: CASSQDRDSSDF.

J is TRBJ2-5 and V is TRBV6-5; 8 bases map to TRBD2. This CDR3 contains 15 residues. The junction had 9 bases not matched to a gene; V was cut back by 8 bases and J by 1 base. Germline CDR1 reads MNHEY; CDR2 reads SVGAGI. The CDR3 region has the DNA TGTGCCAGCCTAAGGGTAGCGGGACGCCAAGAGACCCAGTACTTC. It codes for CASLRVAGRQETQYF.

This clone has just one count. The gene calls are TRBV11-2 and TRBJ2-3, with 7 nucleotides matching TRBD2. The CDR3 totals 17 residues. With V trimmed by 4 bases and J by 0 bases, 10 bases remained unmatched. Germline V CDR1 and CDR2: SGHAT, FQNNGV. The CDR3 DNA is TGTGCCAGCAGCTGGGGGGGTTGGGGCGGGAGCACAGATACGCAGTATTTT. It yields the protein CASSWGGWGGSTDTQYF.

The chain is built from TRBV13 and TRBJ2-3; D is ambiguous. Per the germline V gene, CDR1 is PRHDT and CDR2 is FYEKMQ (reference sequence). Trimming cost V 5 bases and J 8 bases, with 14 bases left between them. There are 13 residues in the CDR3. The chain's CDR3 is CASSPQVLGTQYF. The CDR3 region has the DNA TGTGCCAGCAGCCCGCAGGTTCTCGGTACGCAGTATTTT.

This clone was observed at least ten times. This chain connects TRBV7-9 to TRBJ1-3; 9 positions match TRBD1. V dropped 5 bases and J dropped 0; count of bases not matched to a gene: 14. The V gene's germline CDR1 is SEHNR and CDR2 FQNEAQ (reference sequence). This CDR3 region has 19 residues. The CDR3 region is CASSATGTGIVNSGNTIYF. CDR3 DNA: TGTGCCAGCAGCGCAACCGGGACAGGGATAGTCAACTCTGGAAACACCATATATTTT.

The rearrangement joins TRBV7-9 to TRBJ1-4; 8 bases are shared with TRBD1. Germline V gene lookup returns CDR1 SEHNR and CDR2 FQNEAQ (reference sequence). V shed 5 bases, J shed 7 bases, and the junction held 6 bases outside the gene matches. CDR3 length: 14 residues. CDR3 nucleotides: TGTGCCAGCAGCCCAGGGGGCGCGATTGAAAAACTGTTTTTT. It is translated as CASSPGGAIEKLFF.

V gene TRBV5-6 combines with J gene TRBJ2-7, with D perhaps matching TRBD2 (6 bases). The CDR3 runs to 18 residues. Trimming shortened V by 3 bases and J by 0 bases, and 22 bases separated the two germline ends. The germline V gene encodes CDR1 SGHDT and CDR2 YYEEEE. CDR3 nucleotides: TGTGCCAGCAGCTCCCTCGGGTTTGGCGGGGCTTCCTCCTACGAGCAGTACTTC. The encoded protein is CASSSLGFGGASSYEQYF.

The rearrangement joins TRBV2 to TRBJ1-3, with D perhaps matching TRBD1 (5 bases). Germline CDR1 and CDR2: SNHLY and FYNNEI. The CDR3 loop spans 15 amino acids. Trimming shortened V by 4 bases and J by 0 bases, and 10 bases separated the two germline ends. CDR3 amino acids: CASSGPQGSGNTIYF. The CDR3 DNA sequence: TGTGCCAGCAGTGGACCCCAGGGCTCTGGAAACACCATATATTTT.

CDR3 residues: CASSLTGSNEQFF. The CDR3 DNA reads TGTGCCAGCAGTTTAACAGGGAGCAATGAGCAGTTCTTC. This rearrangement joins TRBV27 to TRBJ2-1; TRBD1 is a possible D gene (6 bases). V dropped 2 bases and J dropped 6 bases, with 8 bases sitting between them. The CDR3 runs to 13 residues. Germline V gene lookup returns CDR1 MNHEY and CDR2 SMNVEV (reference sequence).

This clone was recorded a few times. The chain recombines TRBV5-6 with TRBJ2-3; 10 bases are shared with TRBD1. The length of the CDR3 is 16 residues. J lost 2 bases, V lost 4 bases, and 7 bases had no gene match. CDR1 is SGHDT, CDR2 YYEEEE, per germline. CDR3 nucleotide sequence: TGTGCCAGCAGCCGGCTGGACAGGGGGATCACAGATACGCAGTATTTT. Translating gives CASSRLDRGITDTQYF. Full variable domain (outside the CDR3, taken from reference TRBV5-6 and TRBJ2-3): DAGVTQSPTHLIKTRGQQVTLRCSPKSGHDTVSWYQQALGQGPQFIFQYYEEEERQRGNFPDRFSGHQFPNYSSELNVNALLLGDSALYLCASSRLDRGITDTQYFGPGTRLTVL.

This clone was seen a handful of times. The chain carries TRBV14 and TRBJ1-2; the D gene is possibly TRBD1 (6 bases). Trimming removed 0 bases from V and 4 bases from J, with 12 bases in between. Germline CDR1 reads SGHDN; CDR2 reads FVKESK. The CDR3 has 15 amino acids. The CDR3 sequence: CASSQDQGTRYGYTF. The DNA of the CDR3 is TGTGCCAGCAGCCAAGATCAGGGGACCCGCTATGGCTACACCTTC.

The gene calls are TRBV7-9 and TRBJ1-4; no definite D call. The CDR3 has 14 amino acids. CDR1 is SEHNR and CDR2 is FQNEAQ in the germline V gene (reference sequence). V lost 7 bases and J lost 3, with 12 bases in between. DNA of the CDR3: TGTGCCAGCAAAGGAGGGCTGGCTAATGAAAAACTGTTTTTT. As protein: CASKGGLANEKLFF.

The V call is TRBV10-3, the J call TRBJ1-1; D is unresolved. Germline V gives CDR1 ENHRY, CDR2 SYGVKD. Trimming took off 3 bases at V and 3 bases at J, with 14 bases between the two ends. This CDR3 contains 15 residues. CDR3 coding DNA: TGTGCCATCAGTGATTCCGGGCTGGAGGACACTGAAGCTTTCTTT. This codes for CAISDSGLEDTEAFF.

The J gene is TRBJ2-7, the V gene TRBV5-1, with TRBD2 matching over 8 bases. The J segment lost 5 bases and the V segment lost 2 bases, leaving 12 bases of the junction unmatched. The CDR3 has 16 residues. The germline CDR1 and CDR2 sequences are SGHRS and YFSETQ. In DNA, the CDR3 is TGCGCCAGCAGCTTTAACAGTCCGAGCGGGAGTAACGAGCAGTACTTC. It yields the protein CASSFNSPSGSNEQYF.

Notes on this clone: One junction end does not reproduce the germline sequence, and a read error may be involved. V is TRBV6-1 and J is TRBJ2-5, with 8 nucleotides matching TRBD2. Per germline, CDR1 MNHNS and CDR2 SASEGT. The length of the CDR3 is 17 residues. The CDR3, as DNA: TGTGCCAGCAGGGAAGGGAGGACTAGCTTTTCCAGGGAGACCCAGTACTTC. Its protein product is CASREGRTSFSRETQYF.

The chain has TRBV6-6 and TRBJ1-5; 7 positions agree with TRBD1. This CDR3 comprises 14 residues. Trimming cost V 6 bases and J 3 bases; bases outside gene matches: 5. Germline assignment: CDR1 MNHNY and CDR2 SVGAGI (reference sequence). The CDR3 here is CASSPGQNNQPQHF. The CDR3 nucleotides read TGTGCCAGCAGCCCGGGACAGAACAATCAGCCCCAGCATTTT.

V and J are TRBV5-1 and TRBJ2-3; 13 bases align to TRBD2. J was trimmed by 5 bases and V by 0 bases; bases with no gene match: 12. The CDR3 is 19 amino acids. Germline V gene lookup returns CDR1 SGHRS and CDR2 YFSETQ. CDR3 bases: TGCGCCAGCAGCTTGGAAGGACTAGCGGGAGTCCTCGGTGGAGATACGCAGTATTTT. It translates to CASSLEGLAGVLGGDTQYF.

Note on this clone: One end of the junction fails to match germline, which may point to a read error. Within the sample, other DNA sequences also encode this same CDR3. The J gene is TRBJ2-1, the V gene TRBV4-1, with 7 bases matching TRBD2. The V gene's germline CDR1 is MGHRA and CDR2 YSYEKL. There are 16 residues in the CDR3. The CDR3 coding sequence is TGTGCCAGCAGCCAAGACGGAGGACTAGTATACAATGAGCAGTTCTTC. Translation: CASSQDGGLVYNEQFF.

The chain is built from TRBV9 and TRBJ1-2; 7 bases are a match to TRBD1. Germline V gene sequence: CDR1 SGDLS, CDR2 YYNGEE. V shed 4 bases, J shed 5 bases, and the junction held 8 bases outside the gene matches. CDR3 size: 14 residues. CDR3 residues: CASSRQGVAYGYTF. CDR3 coding DNA: TGTGCCAGCAGCCGACAGGGCGTTGCATATGGCTACACCTTC.

The chain has TRBV19 and TRBJ1-1; D gene unclear. The CDR3 is 15 residues long. Germline CDR1 is LNHDA and CDR2 is SQIVND (reference sequence). V lost 3 bases to trimming and J lost 4 bases, with 15 bases between them. The chain's CDR3 is CASSISDTRGTEAFF. Written as DNA, the CDR3 is TGTGCCAGTAGTATTTCCGACACCCGGGGCACTGAAGCTTTCTTT.

The chain couples TRBV6-6 to TRBJ1-5, with 7 bases that match TRBD1. With 0 bases clipped from V and 4 bases from J, the junction kept 6 bases outside the gene matches. This CDR3 has 16 residues. The germline CDR1 and CDR2 sequences are MNHNY and SVGAGI (reference sequence). CDR3 residues: CASSYSGGQSNQPQHF. In DNA, the CDR3 is TGTGCCAGCAGTTACTCAGGGGGACAGAGTAATCAGCCCCAGCATTTT.

This clone occurred a few times. The chain links TRBV2 to TRBJ2-5; D gene ambiguous. CDR1 SNHLY and CDR2 FYNNEI come from the germline V gene. CDR3 length: 14 amino acids. V was cut by 2 bases and J by 0 bases, with 7 bases left in between. The CDR3 here is CASSENSYQETQYF. The DNA for the CDR3 is TGTGCCAGCAGTGAAAACTCCTACCAAGAGACCCAGTACTTC.

This clone was detected only a few times. The V gene is TRBV6-1, the J gene TRBJ1-1, with 8 positions matching TRBD1. After removal of 5 bases from V and 3 bases from J, the junction contained 5 bases not matched to a gene. CDR1 MNHNS and CDR2 SASEGT come from the germline V gene. The CDR3 spans 14 residues. This chain's CDR3 is CASSLQGGYTEAFF. CDR3 nucleotide sequence: TGTGCCAGCAGTTTACAGGGGGGATACACTGAAGCTTTCTTT.

This chain connects TRBV2 to TRBJ2-2, with TRBD1 identical over 7 bases. The CDR3 sequence is 15 residues long. V was clipped by 6 bases and J by 6 bases; unmatched bases: 10. Germline V CDR1 and CDR2: SNHLY, FYNNEI. The CDR3 coding sequence is TGTGCCAGCAGCCAGGGACAGTTCTCCTCCGGGGAGCTGTTTTTT. Protein product: CASSQGQFSSGELFF.

This clone came up a few times. This chain links TRBV5-1 with TRBJ2-1, with a possible D match to TRBD1 (6 bases). The CDR3 has 15 amino acids. Germline V lookup: CDR1 SGHRS, CDR2 YFSETQ. Trimming removed 0 bases from V and 5 bases from J, with 12 bases in between. The CDR3 DNA reads TGCGCCAGCAGCTTGGGGACAGTTCGAAACAATGAGCAGTTCTTC. Encoded protein: CASSLGTVRNNEQFF.